The 26 T cell receptor beta chains below all came from one sample that was sequenced in a study of CD8 T cells in Susac syndrome. RNA totalling roughly 0.45 to 1 ug underwent reverse transcription with random hexamers. TCRdb independently ran MiXCR on the immunoSEQ multiplex PCR reads; one entry per CDR3 protein. The sample records 150,000 or so distinct CDR3 sequences, roughly 95% being singletons. Sample: CD4+ T cells from PBMCs. The receptors originated from a human donor in good health.

This sequence joins TRBV9 and TRBJ2-5; 8 bases line up with TRBD1. The germline V gene encodes CDR1 SGDLS and CDR2 YYNGEE. The CDR3 is made up of 15 amino acids. The trim removed 5 bases at V and 7 bases at J, leaving 13 bases unmatched. The DNA for the CDR3 is TGTGCCAGCAGTCCCGACCTAGGACAGGGTGGGACCCAGTACTTC. Its translation is CASSPDLGQGGTQYF.

This chain connects TRBV6-6 to TRBJ2-3; D gene ambiguous. The germline V gene has CDR1 MNHNY and CDR2 SVGAGI (reference sequence). Trimming took 3 bases from V and 0 from J, leaving 7 bases between them. This CDR3 spans 14 amino acids. The CDR3 nucleotides read TGTGCCAGCAGTTATTGGCGGAGCACAGATACGCAGTATTTT. It codes for CASSYWRSTDTQYF.

The rearrangement links TRBV7-3 to TRBJ1-6; TRBD1 is a possible D gene (5 bases). Per the germline V gene, CDR1 is SGHTA and CDR2 is FQGTGA. This CDR3 has 16 residues. Trimming stripped 9 bases from V and 6 bases from J, with 21 bases between. The CDR3 bases are TGTGCCAGTAGCGCTGGAGGAAGAGGGGCTAATTCACCCCTCCACTTT. Residues: CASSAGGRGANSPLHF. Full variable domain (outside the CDR3, taken from reference TRBV7-3 and TRBJ1-6): GAGVSQTPSNKVTEKGKYVELRCDPISGHTALYWYRQSLGQGPEFLIYFQGTGAADDSGLPNDRFFAVRPEGSVSTLKIQRTERGDSAVYLCASSAGGRGANSPLHFGNGTRLTVT.

J is TRBJ1-6 and V is TRBV7-8, with D tentatively TRBD1 (6 bases). Germline CDR1 is SGHVS and CDR2 is FQNEAQ. This CDR3 comprises 13 residues. Trimming removed 5 bases from V and 10 bases from J, with 12 bases in between. CDR3 nucleotide sequence: TGTGCCAGCAGCCAGAGGGGGACCTCACCCCTCCACTTT. The encoded protein is CASSQRGTSPLHF.

This chain uses TRBV20-1 with TRBJ1-2, with D possibly TRBD1 on 5 matching bases. The CDR3 loop spans 12 amino acids. Germline CDR1 is DFQATT and CDR2 is SNEGSKA (reference sequence). V gave up 5 bases and J gave up 4 bases, with 11 bases separating them. The CDR3 sequence is CSAGRVGYGYTF. CDR3 nucleotide sequence: TGCAGTGCTGGCAGGGTGGGCTATGGCTACACCTTC.

This chain's CDR3 is CASSFHVTNEKLFF. CDR3 coding DNA: TGCGCCAGCAGCTTCCACGTTACTAATGAAAAACTGTTTTTT. The chain couples TRBV4-1 to TRBJ1-4; D gene unclear. Trimming stripped 5 bases from V and 2 bases from J, with 9 bases between. The CDR3 totals 14 residues. Germline-derived CDR1 and CDR2 are MGHRA and YSYEKL.

The rearrangement joins TRBV20-1 to TRBJ1-1; TRBD1 matches at 7 bases. Germline assignment: CDR1 DFQATT and CDR2 SNEGSKA (reference sequence). The CDR3 contains 10 residues. CDR3 region: CRGGQAEAFF. Here the CDR3 DNA reads TGCCGAGGTGGACAGGCTGAAGCTTTCTTT.

The chain couples TRBV16 to TRBJ1-2, with 7 bases fitting TRBD1. Germline loops: CDR1 KGHSY, CDR2 FQNENV. The V gene end was trimmed by 4 bases and the J gene end by 8 bases; junction bases not matched to a gene: 7. The CDR3 sequence is 13 residues long. CDR3 amino acids: CASSRDSPRGYTF. The CDR3 DNA sequence: TGTGCCAGCAGCCGGGACAGCCCTAGAGGCTACACCTTC.

This chain uses TRBV7-9 with TRBJ1-2; D uncertain. Deletions cut 5 bases from V and 8 bases from J, with 12 bases between. This CDR3 contains 12 residues. From germline, CDR1 is SEHNR and CDR2 FQNEAQ (reference sequence). CDR3 sequence: CASSLPTRGYTF. As DNA, the CDR3 is TGTGCCAGCAGCCTCCCTACGAGAGGCTACACCTTC.

This chain connects TRBV2 to TRBJ1-2, with 8 nucleotides matching TRBD1. Trimming removed 5 bases from V and 6 bases from J; junction bases left unmatched: 17. Per germline, CDR1 SNHLY and CDR2 FYNNEI. The length of the CDR3 is 17 residues. CDR3: CASSFLPPRQGQDGYTF. Here the CDR3 DNA reads TGTGCCAGCAGTTTCCTCCCCCCTCGACAGGGACAGGATGGCTACACCTTC.

The chain uses TRBV5-6 and TRBJ1-1; no clear D gene. There are 15 residues in the CDR3. Trimming removed 3 bases from V and 0 bases from J, with 12 bases in between. Germline V CDR1 and CDR2: SGHDT, YYEEEE. The CDR3 DNA reads as TGTGCCAGCAGCTGGACGGGGTCCCTGAACACTGAAGCTTTCTTT. This sequence encodes CASSWTGSLNTEAFF.

The chain carries TRBV14 and TRBJ1-2; unclear D gene. Looked up from germline, CDR1 is SGHDN and CDR2 is FVKESK. The CDR3 length is 13 residues. Deletions cut 4 bases from V and 2 bases from J, with 8 bases between. The CDR3 bases are TGTGCCAGCAGCCGAGACGAAAACTATGGCTACACCTTC. Its translation is CASSRDENYGYTF. Looking up the rest from reference TRBV14 and TRBJ1-2 gives the full variable domain: EAGVTQFPSHSVIEKGQTVTLRCDPISGHDNLYWYRRVMGKEIKFLLHFVKESKQDESGMPNNRFLAERTGGTYSTLKVQPAELEDSGVYFCASSRDENYGYTFGSGTRLTVV.

This rearrangement joins TRBV20-1 to TRBJ2-6; no definite D call. The germline V and J ends were trimmed by 5 bases and 6 bases, with 5 bases remaining between them. The CDR3 has 11 amino acids. Germline values: CDR1 DFQATT, CDR2 SNEGSKA (reference sequence). The CDR3: CSAASANVLTF. The CDR3 DNA is TGCAGTGCTGCCTCGGCCAACGTCCTGACTTTC.

The chain links TRBV29-1 to TRBJ2-7; either TRBD1 or TRBD2 may fit D (5 bases each). The CDR3 contains 12 residues. Germline V gives CDR1 SQVTM, CDR2 ANQGSEA. Trimming removed 6 bases at V and 5 bases at J, with 14 bases between. CDR3 DNA sequence: TGCAGCGTCGGGACGGATCGAGACGAGCAGTACTTC. Translating gives CSVGTDRDEQYF.

V is TRBV20-1 and J is TRBJ2-5; D is unresolved. The CDR3 extends over 16 amino acids. Germline CDR1 is DFQATT and CDR2 is SNEGSKA (reference sequence). V was clipped by 2 bases and J by 3 bases, with 19 bases between them. In DNA, the CDR3 is TGCAGTGCTAGAAACTTGCTCCGGACCCAGAAAGAGACCCAGTACTTC. Residues: CSARNLLRTQKETQYF.

The rearrangement uses TRBV7-3 and TRBJ2-7, with 10 bases aligning to TRBD1. V shed 1 base and J 3 bases; nucleotides not matched to a gene: 3. Germline-derived CDR1 and CDR2 are SGHTA and FQGTGA. The length of the CDR3 is 15 residues. The chain's CDR3 is CASSLRWTGGYEQYF. The DNA for the CDR3 is TGTGCCAGCAGCTTAAGGTGGACAGGGGGCTACGAGCAGTACTTC.

The chain carries TRBV19 and TRBJ2-5, with TRBD2 matching 9 bases. V lost 4 bases to trimming and J lost 4 bases; unmatched junction nucleotides: 7. In germline, CDR1 is LNHDA, CDR2 SQIVND (reference sequence). The CDR3 covers 15 residues. CDR3 sequence: CASSTGTSRGETQYF. As DNA, the CDR3 is TGTGCCAGTAGTACCGGGACTAGCAGGGGAGAGACCCAGTACTTC.

The V gene is TRBV27, the J gene TRBJ2-2, with no clear D. Germline V CDR1 and CDR2: MNHEY, SMNVEV (reference sequence). The CDR3 sequence is 12 residues long. The V end was cut by 3 bases, the J end by 7 bases, with 6 bases between. Here the CDR3 reads CASSFILGELFF. The CDR3 DNA reads TGTGCCAGCAGTTTTATTCTCGGGGAGCTGTTTTTT.

The chain couples TRBV4-2 to TRBJ1-1, with unresolved D. V shed 5 bases and J shed 10 bases, with 17 bases lying between them. Germline-derived CDR1 and CDR2 are LGHNA and YNFKEQ. This CDR3 has 13 residues. The CDR3 sequence is CASSSDGTHRAFF. The CDR3 DNA reads as TGTGCCAGCAGCTCCGACGGAACCCACAGAGCTTTCTTT.

This chain connects TRBV6-2 or TRBV6-3 to TRBJ2-6, with D tentatively TRBD1 or TRBD2 (5 bases each). The V gene's germline CDR1 is MNHEY and CDR2 SVGEGT. Trimming removed 0 bases from V and 0 bases from J, with 12 bases in between. The CDR3 totals 18 residues. For the CDR3, the DNA is TGTGCCAGCAGTTACTCCGGGACGTACAGCTCTGGGGCCAACGTCCTGACTTTC. It translates to CASSYSGTYSSGANVLTF.

The chain uses TRBV20-1 and TRBJ2-3; 7 bases match TRBD2. V shed 4 bases, J shed 1 base, and the junction held 2 bases outside the gene matches. Germline CDR1 is DFQATT and CDR2 is SNEGSKA (reference sequence). The CDR3 has 13 amino acids. The CDR3 nucleotides read TGCAGTGCTACCACTAGCGGCACAGATACGCAGTATTTT. Translation gives CSATTSGTDTQYF.

The rearrangement joins TRBV5-1 to TRBJ2-7; 10 nucleotides match TRBD1. The CDR3 loop spans 16 amino acids. V shed 1 base and J 6 bases; nucleotides not matched to a gene: 10. The germline gives CDR1 SGHRS, CDR2 YFSETQ. CDR3 amino acids: CASSLLSPGQGSEQYF. The CDR3 nucleotides are TGCGCCAGCAGCTTGTTGTCCCCGGGACAGGGGTCCGAGCAGTACTTC.

V usage is TRBV30 and J usage is TRBJ2-3; D gene ambiguous. Trimming cost V 2 bases and J 2 bases, with 8 bases left between them. Per germline, CDR1 GTSNPN and CDR2 SVGIG (reference sequence). The CDR3 length is 13 residues. In DNA, the CDR3 is TGTGCCTGGAGTCCCGGGTTCACAGATACGCAGTATTTT. It is translated as CAWSPGFTDTQYF. The full variable domain, its missing parts supplied by reference TRBV30 and TRBJ2-3, is SQTIHQWPATLVQPVGSPLSLECTVEGTSNPNLYWYRQAAGRGLQLLFYSVGIGQISSEVPQNLSASRPQDRQFILSSKKLLLSDSGFYLCAWSPGFTDTQYFGPGTRLTVL.

The rearrangement joins TRBV12-5 to TRBJ2-1; D unclear. CDR1 is LGHNT, CDR2 FRNRAP, per germline. The V end was cut by 4 bases, the J end by 10 bases, with 8 bases between. CDR3 length: 11 residues. The CDR3: CASGWGQEQFF. DNA of the CDR3: TGTGCTAGTGGTTGGGGTCAGGAGCAGTTCTTC.

This chain links TRBV2 with TRBJ1-2; the match to TRBD1 covers 9 bases. After removal of 1 base from V and 5 bases from J, the junction contained 5 bases not matched to a gene. The CDR3 is 15 amino acids. Germline CDR1 reads SNHLY; CDR2 reads FYNNEI. The DNA for the CDR3 is TGTGCCAGCAGTGAAGGAAGGACAGGGGTTTATGGCTACACCTTC. It yields the protein CASSEGRTGVYGYTF.

The chain uses TRBV7-9 and TRBJ2-7; 7 bases map to TRBD1. The CDR3 sequence is 13 residues long. The germline CDR1 and CDR2 sequences are SEHNR and FQNEAQ (reference sequence). Trimming at V came to 5 bases and at J to 5 bases, leaving 6 bases not matched to a gene. Written as DNA, the CDR3 is TGTGCCAGCAGCCCCGGGACAGTTGACGAGCAGTACTTC. Its protein is CASSPGTVDEQYF.